The 15 T cell receptor beta chains reported below all come from one sample, sequenced in a study of T cell repertoires in ileal Crohn's disease. The time point denotes: inflamed ileum from the surgical specimen. Only in-frame clones appear in the TCRdb table, and some are missing; sequencing was by immunoSEQ multiplex PCR. The table records fewer than 20,000 clones, 92% of them present only once. Input material: ileal tissue. The origin of the receptors is an adult with Crohn's disease.

This clone appeared a few times. The chain couples TRBV4-1 to TRBJ1-2; D is unclear. Germline-derived CDR1 and CDR2 are MGHRA and YSYEKL. The length of the CDR3 is 13 residues. Trimming pared 0 bases from V and 1 base from J, leaving 3 bases between. The CDR3 nucleotides are TGCGCCAGCAGCCAAGAGGGTAACTATGGCTACACCTTC. Its translation is CASSQEGNYGYTF.

V and J are TRBV19 and TRBJ2-1; TRBD2 is a possible D gene (5 bases). The germline V gene encodes CDR1 LNHDA and CDR2 SQIVND (reference sequence). The CDR3 covers 17 residues. Trimming removed 1 base from V and 0 bases from J, with 13 bases in between. The DNA for the CDR3 is TGTGCCAGTAGTATAGTAGGACTGCGGAGCTCCTACAATGAGCAGTTCTTC. Its protein product is CASSIVGLRSSYNEQFF. The whole variable domain, remainder taken from reference TRBV19 and TRBJ2-1, is DGGITQSPKYLFRKEGQNVTLSCEQNLNHDAMYWYRQDPGQGLRLIYYSQIVNDFQKGDIAEGYSVSREKKESFPLTVTSAQKNPTAFYLCASSIVGLRSSYNEQFFGPGTRLTVL.

The V call is TRBV27, the J call TRBJ1-1, with D possibly matching TRBD1 (5 bases). CDR1 is MNHEY, CDR2 SMNVEV, per germline (reference sequence). Deletions cut 1 base from V and 5 bases from J, with 17 bases between. This CDR3 has 16 residues. The CDR3 loop is CASSLWAVGGRTEAFF. The CDR3 DNA sequence: TGTGCCAGCAGTTTATGGGCCGTGGGGGGGAGAACTGAAGCTTTCTTT.

The chain uses TRBV29-1 and TRBJ1-1, with D hard to call. The V gene lost 8 bases and the J gene lost 4 bases, with 8 bases spanning the gap. The V gene's germline CDR1 is SQVTM and CDR2 ANQGSEA. This CDR3 has 10 residues. The CDR3 DNA follows: TGCAGCCCGTTGATCACTGAAGCTTTCTTT. It yields the protein CSPLITEAFF. The whole variable domain, filled in from reference TRBV29-1 and TRBJ1-1, reads SAVISQKPSRDICQRGTSLTIQCQVDSQVTMMFWYRQQPGQSLTLIATANQGSEATYESGFVIDKFPISRPNLTFSTLTVSNMSPEDSSIYLCSPLITEAFFGQGTRLTVV.

This clone was seen more than once but under ten times. V is TRBV5-5 and J is TRBJ2-7; possibly TRBD1 for D (5 bases). Germline V CDR1 and CDR2: SGHKS, YYEKEE (reference sequence). This CDR3 is built from 15 residues. Trimming removed 0 bases at V and 4 bases at J, with 14 bases between. This chain's CDR3 is CASSLELRGIYEQYF. The CDR3 bases are TGTGCCAGCAGCTTGGAGCTTAGGGGCATTTACGAGCAGTACTTC.

This clone was picked up one time. The rearrangement uses TRBV5-1 and TRBJ2-5; maybe TRBD1 (6 bases). The V and J ends lost 0 bases and 2 bases respectively, with 20 bases between them. The V gene's germline CDR1 is SGHRS and CDR2 YFSETQ. The CDR3 has 18 amino acids. The CDR3 nucleotides read TGCGCCAGCAGCTTGGGGACCACCTCCGGGACACCACAAGAGACCCAGTACTTC. It is translated as CASSLGTTSGTPQETQYF. The full variable domain, with the rest looked up from reference TRBV5-1 and TRBJ2-5, is KAGVTQTPRYLIKTRGQQVTLSCSPISGHRSVSWYQQTPGQGLQFLFEYFSETQRNKGNFPGRFSGRQFSNSRSEMNVSTLELGDSALYLCASSLGTTSGTPQETQYFGPGTRLLVL.

The gene calls are TRBV5-6 and TRBJ1-4, with D maybe TRBD1 (5 bases). Germline V gene sequence: CDR1 SGHDT, CDR2 YYEEEE. This CDR3 is 14 amino acids long. The ends were cut back, 3 bases at V and 7 bases at J, with 13 bases in the middle. CDR3: CASSSGWGSEKLFF. The CDR3 nucleotides are TGTGCCAGCAGCTCTGGATGGGGGTCTGAAAAACTGTTTTTT. Full variable domain (remainder filled in from reference TRBV5-6 and TRBJ1-4): DAGVTQSPTHLIKTRGQQVTLRCSPKSGHDTVSWYQQALGQGPQFIFQYYEEEERQRGNFPDRFSGHQFPNYSSELNVNALLLGDSALYLCASSSGWGSEKLFFGSGTQLSVL.

The rearrangement links TRBV19 to TRBJ2-5; D gene unclear. The CDR3 runs to 13 residues. Germline V gene sequence: CDR1 LNHDA, CDR2 SQIVND (reference sequence). V lost 4 bases and J 5 bases, leaving 11 bases between the germline ends. This chain's CDR3 is CASSTGSRETQYF. The CDR3 DNA reads TGTGCCAGTAGTACGGGTAGCCGCGAGACCCAGTACTTC.

The chain uses TRBV9 and TRBJ1-6, with D uncertain. With 0 bases removed from V and 0 bases from J, the gap between germline ends came to 10 bases. The CDR3 is 17 residues long. Germline loops: CDR1 SGDLS, CDR2 YYNGEE. The CDR3 DNA sequence: TGTGCCAGCAGCGTAGATGGGCTGCGCTCCTATAATTCACCCCTCCACTTT. Translated: CASSVDGLRSYNSPLHF.

The chain combines TRBV5-1 with TRBJ2-3; a possible D gene is TRBD1 (6 bases). The CDR3 is made up of 16 amino acids. V was shortened by 1 base and J by 0 bases, with 12 bases between the two germline ends. Per the germline V gene, CDR1 is SGHRS and CDR2 is YFSETQ. The CDR3 loop reads CASSLRGHPSTDTQYF. DNA of the CDR3: TGCGCCAGCAGCTTGAGGGGACATCCTAGCACAGATACGCAGTATTTT.

The rearrangement joins TRBV28 to TRBJ1-5; D remains unclear. The V gene lost 6 bases and the J gene lost 1 base, with 13 bases spanning the gap. Germline CDR1 reads MDHEN; CDR2 reads SYDVKM. This CDR3 comprises 15 residues. The CDR3 DNA reads TGTGCCAGCAGGCTACAATTGACCAGCAATCAGCCCCAGCATTTT. Protein: CASRLQLTSNQPQHF.

This chain connects TRBV2 to TRBJ1-2; 9 nucleotides line up with TRBD1. The junction had 13 bases not matched to a gene; V was cut back by 6 bases and J by 8 bases. CDR3 length equals 15 residues. Germline V gene lookup returns CDR1 SNHLY and CDR2 FYNNEI. CDR3 coding DNA: TGTGCCAGCAGCGGTTCGGAACAGGGGGCGCGAGGCTACACCTTC. Its protein is CASSGSEQGARGYTF.

The chain employs TRBV10-3 and TRBJ2-3; 14 positions agree with TRBD2. Germline loops: CDR1 ENHRY, CDR2 SYGVKD. This CDR3 contains 17 residues. V shed 6 bases and J 0 bases; nucleotides not matched to a gene: 5. The CDR3 here is CAISGLAGGSSTDTQYF. CDR3 sequence (DNA): TGTGCCATCAGCGGACTAGCGGGGGGTTCTAGCACAGATACGCAGTATTTT.

V is TRBV6-6 and J is TRBJ2-7; no reliable D call. V shed 10 bases and J shed 0 bases, with 16 bases lying between them. CDR3 size: 14 residues. CDR1 is MNHNY and CDR2 is SVGAGI in the germline V gene (reference sequence). CDR3 loop: CATAQWVDSYEQYF. As DNA, the CDR3 is TGTGCCACCGCCCAATGGGTGGACTCCTACGAGCAGTACTTC.

The chain employs TRBV28 and TRBJ2-7, with D possibly being TRBD2 (6 bases). This CDR3 comprises 15 residues. Trimming pared 1 base from V and 5 bases from J, leaving 15 bases between. From germline, CDR1 is MDHEN and CDR2 SYDVKM. The CDR3 spells CASSLFGPAGNEQYF. The CDR3 nucleotides are TGTGCCAGCAGTTTATTTGGCCCCGCGGGGAACGAGCAGTACTTC.